The 16 T cell receptor beta chains reported below all come from one sample, sequenced in a study of blood T cells in healthy people across ages. With a J-beta primer mix and a sample-barcoded 5' primer, a second PCR ran about 7 to 12 cycles. One entry per CDR3 protein results from TCRdb running MiXCR on the 5' RACE reads. The data contain 850,000 to 1,300,000 distinct CDR3 sequences, around 45% of them singletons. The sequenced sample consisted of blood. These receptors were taken from a woman aged 55 to 70 in good health.

This clonotype was counted a few times. The V and J genes are TRBV3-1 and TRBJ2-3; D gene ambiguous. This CDR3 is 14 amino acids long. Germline V lookup: CDR1 LGHDT, CDR2 YNNKEL (reference sequence). Trimming shortened V by 0 bases and J by 6 bases, and 10 bases separated the two germline ends. CDR3 protein: CASSQDAASDTQYF. CDR3 coding DNA: TGTGCCAGCAGCCAAGATGCGGCTTCTGATACGCAGTATTTT.

This clonotype occurred a few times. V is TRBV7-3 and J is TRBJ2-1, with 11 nucleotides matching TRBD1. The CDR3 spans 15 residues. Germline loops: CDR1 SGHTA, CDR2 FQGTGA. After removal of 5 bases from V and 7 bases from J, the junction contained 7 bases not matched to a gene. The CDR3 spells CASSVRGTGGNEQFF. DNA for the CDR3: TGTGCCAGCAGCGTAAGGGGGACAGGGGGGAATGAGCAGTTCTTC.

With regard to this clonotype: Its ends do not fully match the called genes, so a read error is possible. The rearrangement uses TRBV2 and TRBJ1-2; tentatively, D is TRBD1 (6 bases). CDR1 and CDR2 (germline): SNHLY, FYNNEI. The CDR3 extends over 14 amino acids. The CDR3 reads CASTGTGTSQDYTF. The CDR3 nucleotides read TGCGCCAGCACCGGAACCGGGACATCTCAGGACTACACCTTC.

V and J are TRBV4-1 and TRBJ1-2; no clear D gene. This CDR3 has 15 amino acids. V lost 1 base and J lost 3, with 12 bases in between. Germline V lookup: CDR1 MGHRA, CDR2 YSYEKL. CDR3 DNA sequence: TGCGCCAGCAGCCAAGTACGGCTACGAGACTATGGCTACACCTTC. This sequence encodes CASSQVRLRDYGYTF.

The sample holds a few counts of this clonotype. J is TRBJ2-1 and V is TRBV10-3; 14 bases line up with TRBD2. V dropped 4 bases and J dropped 6; count of bases not matched to a gene: 2. CDR3 size: 15 residues. The V gene's germline CDR1 is ENHRY and CDR2 SYGVKD. For the CDR3, the DNA is TGTGCCATCAGTGCGGGACTAGCGGGAGTCAATGAGCAGTTCTTC. This gives the protein CAISAGLAGVNEQFF.

Only a few counts were recorded for this clonotype. The rearrangement links TRBV15 to TRBJ2-5; 14 bases map to TRBD2. The ends lost 3 bases at V and 4 bases at J; junction bases unmatched: 4. The germline CDR1 and CDR2 sequences are LNHNV and YYDKDF (reference sequence). The CDR3 loop spans 16 amino acids. The CDR3 coding sequence is TGTGCCACCAGCAGTGGACTAGCGGGAGGAGGAGAGACCCAGTACTTC. It specifies CATSSGLAGGGETQYF.

This clonotype was counted between two and nine times. The gene calls are TRBV6-1 and TRBJ2-5; tentative D call: TRBD1 (5 bases). This CDR3 is 15 amino acids long. Germline V lookup: CDR1 MNHNS, CDR2 SASEGT. V was clipped by 5 bases and J by 2 bases, with 15 bases between them. CDR3 sequence: CASSSQERPQETQYF. The CDR3 nucleotides read TGTGCCAGCAGTTCACAGGAGCGCCCACAAGAGACCCAGTACTTC.

This clonotype was detected only a few times. The rearrangement links TRBV2 to TRBJ2-1, with 9 bases that match TRBD1. The CDR3 is 16 residues long. CDR1 is SNHLY and CDR2 is FYNNEI in the germline V gene. The J segment lost 6 bases and the V segment lost 8 bases, leaving 14 bases of the junction unmatched. As DNA, the CDR3 is TGTGCCAGCTGGGACAGGGTTACGGCTAGCGGCAATGAGCAGTTCTTC. Translating it yields CASWDRVTASGNEQFF.

This clonotype was detected a few times. The chain couples TRBV28 to TRBJ2-3; a weak D match, TRBD2 (6 bases). V lost 4 bases, J lost 3 bases, and 17 bases lay in between. The CDR3 covers 16 residues. Germline CDR1 MDHEN, CDR2 SYDVKM. CDR3 residues: CASSSGWRVGTDTQYF. The CDR3 nucleotides read TGTGCCAGCAGTTCAGGATGGAGGGTAGGGACAGATACGCAGTATTTT.

This clonotype was observed a handful of times. The rearrangement links TRBV7-9 to TRBJ1-2; D is unresolved. In germline, CDR1 is SEHNR, CDR2 FQNEAQ (reference sequence). V was cut by 4 bases and J by 3 bases, with 18 bases left in between. This CDR3 is 16 amino acids long. CDR3 sequence: CASSSEERTLYYGYTF. The CDR3, as DNA: TGTGCCAGCAGCTCAGAGGAACGGACCCTCTACTATGGCTACACCTTC.

This chain connects TRBV7-8 to TRBJ2-3; no definite D call. The germline gives CDR1 SGHVS, CDR2 FQNEAQ. The CDR3 consists of 15 residues. V was pared by 1 base and J by 2 bases, with 10 bases between. The CDR3 region is CASSLGGSPTDTQYF. The CDR3, as DNA: TGTGCCAGCAGCTTAGGGGGTTCTCCCACAGATACGCAGTATTTT.

In the case of this clonotype: The junction departs from the called germline gene at one end, perhaps through a read error. The rearrangement uses TRBV20-1 and TRBJ2-1; 10 positions match TRBD2. This CDR3 has 15 amino acids. Germline CDR1 reads DFQATT; CDR2 reads SNEGSKA (reference sequence). The CDR3 coding sequence is TGCAGTGCGTTGGCGACTAGCGGGTCCTACAATGAGCTGTTCTTC. This encodes CSALATSGSYNELFF.

The chain is built from TRBV3-1 and TRBJ2-6, with TRBD1 identical over 7 bases. This CDR3 spans 16 amino acids. Germline-derived CDR1 and CDR2 are LGHDT and YNNKEL (reference sequence). Losses at the gene ends were 3 bases for V and 2 bases for J; bases not matched to a gene: 4. The CDR3 loop is CASSHFGQAGANVLTF. The CDR3 DNA is TGTGCCAGCAGCCACTTCGGACAGGCTGGGGCCAACGTCCTGACTTTC.

Points on this clonotype: At one of its ends the junction is not consistent with the germline gene, which may arise from a read error. V gene TRBV3-1 combines with J gene TRBJ2-5; D tentatively fits TRBD1 or TRBD2 (7 bases each). This CDR3 region has 19 residues. CDR1 and CDR2 (germline): LGHDT, YNNKEL (reference sequence). CDR3 sequence (DNA): TGTCCCAGCAGCCAAGATCAGACAGGGAGGGCTGTTAAGCAAGAGACCCAGTACTTC. It yields the protein CPSSQDQTGRAVKQETQYF.

This clonotype was found once. The CDR3 region is CSVPLAGALDNEQFF. The DNA of the CDR3 is TGCAGTGTCCCACTAGCGGGGGCTCTTGACAATGAGCAGTTCTTC. This chain connects TRBV20-1 to TRBJ2-1; 11 positions agree with TRBD2. Germline V gene sequence: CDR1 DFQATT, CDR2 SNEGSKA (reference sequence). The CDR3 length is 15 residues. V lost 7 bases and J lost 5; bases outside the gene matches: 10.

The chain couples TRBV2 to TRBJ2-7; 9 positions agree with TRBD1. This CDR3 has 15 residues. Germline CDR1 is SNHLY and CDR2 is FYNNEI. V trimming: 7 bases; J trimming: 3 bases; junction bases outside the gene matches: 10. This chain's CDR3 is CASKLPGQGFYEQYF. The DNA of the CDR3 is TGTGCCAGCAAACTGCCGGGACAGGGATTCTACGAGCAGTACTTC.